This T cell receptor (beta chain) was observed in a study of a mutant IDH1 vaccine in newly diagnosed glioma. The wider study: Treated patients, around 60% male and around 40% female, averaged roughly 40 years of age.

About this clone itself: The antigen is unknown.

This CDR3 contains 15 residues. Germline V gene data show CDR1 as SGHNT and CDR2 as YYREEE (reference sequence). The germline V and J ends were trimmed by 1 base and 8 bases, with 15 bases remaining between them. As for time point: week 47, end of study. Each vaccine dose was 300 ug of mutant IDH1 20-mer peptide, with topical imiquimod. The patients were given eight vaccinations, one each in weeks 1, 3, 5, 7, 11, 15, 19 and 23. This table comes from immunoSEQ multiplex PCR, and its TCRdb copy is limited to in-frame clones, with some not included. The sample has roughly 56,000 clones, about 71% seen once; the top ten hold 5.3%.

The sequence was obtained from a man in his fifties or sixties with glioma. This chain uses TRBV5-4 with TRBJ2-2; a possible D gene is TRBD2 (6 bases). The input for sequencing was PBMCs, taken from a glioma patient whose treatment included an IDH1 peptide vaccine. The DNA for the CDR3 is TGTGCCAGCAGCTTGACCTACATGGGGGGAGGGGAGCTGTTTTTT. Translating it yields CASSLTYMGGGELFF.